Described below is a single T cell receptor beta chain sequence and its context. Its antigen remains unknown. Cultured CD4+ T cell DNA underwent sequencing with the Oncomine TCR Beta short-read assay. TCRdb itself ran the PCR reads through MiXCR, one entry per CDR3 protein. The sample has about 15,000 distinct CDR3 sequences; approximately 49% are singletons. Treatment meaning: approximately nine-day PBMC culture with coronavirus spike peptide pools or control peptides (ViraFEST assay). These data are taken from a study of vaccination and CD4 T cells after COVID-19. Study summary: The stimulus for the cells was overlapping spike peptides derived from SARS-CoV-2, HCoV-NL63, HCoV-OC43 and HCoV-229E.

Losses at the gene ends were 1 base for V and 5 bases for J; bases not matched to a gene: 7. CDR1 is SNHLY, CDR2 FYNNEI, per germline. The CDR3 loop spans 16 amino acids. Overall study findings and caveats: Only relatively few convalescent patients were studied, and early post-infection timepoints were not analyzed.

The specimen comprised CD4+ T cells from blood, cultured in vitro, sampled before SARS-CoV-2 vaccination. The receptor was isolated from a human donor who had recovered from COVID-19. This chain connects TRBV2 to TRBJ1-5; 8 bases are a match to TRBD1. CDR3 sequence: CASSEGRTGPHQPQHF. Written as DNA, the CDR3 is TGTGCCAGCAGTGAAGGCCGGACAGGGCCTCATCAGCCCCAGCATTTT.